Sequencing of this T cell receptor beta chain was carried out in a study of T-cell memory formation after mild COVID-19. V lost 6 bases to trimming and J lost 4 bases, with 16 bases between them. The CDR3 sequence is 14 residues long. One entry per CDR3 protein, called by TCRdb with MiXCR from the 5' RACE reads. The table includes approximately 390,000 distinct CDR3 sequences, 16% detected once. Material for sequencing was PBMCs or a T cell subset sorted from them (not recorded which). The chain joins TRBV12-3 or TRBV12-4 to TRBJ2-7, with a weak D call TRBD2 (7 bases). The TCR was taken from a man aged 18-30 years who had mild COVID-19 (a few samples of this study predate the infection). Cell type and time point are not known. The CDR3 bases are TGTGCCAGCAGGTCGGCGGGGGCCTTGTACGAGCAGTACTTC. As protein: CASRSAGALYEQYF.